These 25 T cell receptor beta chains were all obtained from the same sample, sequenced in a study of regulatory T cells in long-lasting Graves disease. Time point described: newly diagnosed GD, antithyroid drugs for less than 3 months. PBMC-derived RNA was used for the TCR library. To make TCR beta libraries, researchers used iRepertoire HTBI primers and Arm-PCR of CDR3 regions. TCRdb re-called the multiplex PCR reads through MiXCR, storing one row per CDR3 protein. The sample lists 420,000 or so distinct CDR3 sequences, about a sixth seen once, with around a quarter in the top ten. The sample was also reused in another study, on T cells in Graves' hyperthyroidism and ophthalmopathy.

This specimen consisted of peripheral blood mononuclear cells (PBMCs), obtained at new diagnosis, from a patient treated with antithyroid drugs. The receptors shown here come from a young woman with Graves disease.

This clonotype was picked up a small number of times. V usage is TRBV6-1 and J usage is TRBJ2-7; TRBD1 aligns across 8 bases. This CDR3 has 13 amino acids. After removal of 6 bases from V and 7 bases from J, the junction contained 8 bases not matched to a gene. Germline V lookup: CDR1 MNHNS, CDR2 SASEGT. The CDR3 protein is CASSSGTGGEQYF. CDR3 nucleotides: TGTGCCAGCAGCTCCGGGACAGGAGGGGAGCAGTACTTC.

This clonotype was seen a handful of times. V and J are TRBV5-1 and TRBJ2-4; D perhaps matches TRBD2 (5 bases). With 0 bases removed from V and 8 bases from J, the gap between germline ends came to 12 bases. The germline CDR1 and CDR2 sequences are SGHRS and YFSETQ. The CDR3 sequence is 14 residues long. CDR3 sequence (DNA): TGCGCCAGCAGCTTGGGACTAATTGGGGACATTCAGTACTTC. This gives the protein CASSLGLIGDIQYF.

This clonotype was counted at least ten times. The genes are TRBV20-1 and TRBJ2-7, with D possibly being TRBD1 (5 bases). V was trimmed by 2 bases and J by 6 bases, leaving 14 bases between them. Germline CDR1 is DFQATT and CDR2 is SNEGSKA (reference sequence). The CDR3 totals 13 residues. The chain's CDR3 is CSARLTAGGEQYF. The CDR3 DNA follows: TGCAGTGCTAGACTGACAGCTGGTGGCGAGCAGTACTTC.

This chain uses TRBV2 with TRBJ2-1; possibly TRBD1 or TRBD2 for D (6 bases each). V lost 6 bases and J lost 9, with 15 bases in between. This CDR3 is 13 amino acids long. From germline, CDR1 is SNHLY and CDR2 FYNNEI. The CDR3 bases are TGTGCCAGCAGGAGGGGGGAGAAGGGTGAGCAGTTCTTC. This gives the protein CASRRGEKGEQFF. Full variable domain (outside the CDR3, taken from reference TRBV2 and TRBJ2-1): EPEVTQTPSHQVTQMGQEVILRCVPISNHLYFYWYRQILGQKVEFLVSFYNNEISEKSEIFDDQFSVERPDGSNFTLKIRSTKLEDSAMYFCASRRGEKGEQFFGPGTRLTVL.

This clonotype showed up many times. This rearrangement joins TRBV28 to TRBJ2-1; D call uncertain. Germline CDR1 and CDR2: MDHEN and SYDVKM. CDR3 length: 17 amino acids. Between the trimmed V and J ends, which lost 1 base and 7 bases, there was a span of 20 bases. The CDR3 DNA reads TGTGCCAGCAGTTTATTATCCCCCCCCGAGTGGGCAAATGAGCAGTTCTTC. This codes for CASSLLSPPEWANEQFF. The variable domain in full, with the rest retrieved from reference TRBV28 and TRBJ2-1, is DVKVTQSSRYLVKRTGEKVFLECVQDMDHENMFWYRQDPGLGLRLIYFSYDVKMKEKGDIPEGYSVSREKKERFSLILESASTNQTSMYLCASSLLSPPEWANEQFFGPGTRLTVL.

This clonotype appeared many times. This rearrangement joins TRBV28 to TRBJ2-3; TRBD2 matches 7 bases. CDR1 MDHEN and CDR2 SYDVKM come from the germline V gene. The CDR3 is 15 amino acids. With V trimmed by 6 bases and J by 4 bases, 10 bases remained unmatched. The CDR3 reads CASSRLAGRSDTQYF. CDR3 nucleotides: TGTGCCAGCAGCCGATTAGCGGGCCGTTCAGATACGCAGTATTTT.

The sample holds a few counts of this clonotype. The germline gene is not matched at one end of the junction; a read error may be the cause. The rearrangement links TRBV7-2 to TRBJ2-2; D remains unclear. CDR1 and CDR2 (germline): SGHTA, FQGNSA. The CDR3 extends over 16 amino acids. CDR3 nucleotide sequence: TGCGCCAGCAGCTTAGGGAACCGGGCGAACACCGGGGAGCTGTTTTTT. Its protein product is CASSLGNRANTGELFF.

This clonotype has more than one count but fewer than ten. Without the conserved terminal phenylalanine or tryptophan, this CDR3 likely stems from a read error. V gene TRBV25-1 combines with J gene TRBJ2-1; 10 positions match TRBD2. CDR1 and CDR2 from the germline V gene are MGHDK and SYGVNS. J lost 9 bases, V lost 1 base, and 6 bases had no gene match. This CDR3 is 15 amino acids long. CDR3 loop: CASSEFLAGVGEQFL. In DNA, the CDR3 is TGTGCCAGCAGTGAATTCCTAGCGGGAGTGGGTGAGCAGTTCCTC.

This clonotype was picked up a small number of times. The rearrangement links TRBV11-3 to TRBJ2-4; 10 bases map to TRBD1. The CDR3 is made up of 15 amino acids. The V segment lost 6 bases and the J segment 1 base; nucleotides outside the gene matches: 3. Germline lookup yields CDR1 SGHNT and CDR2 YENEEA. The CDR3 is CASSPDRGAKNIQYF. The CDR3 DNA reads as TGTGCCAGCAGTCCGGACAGGGGGGCCAAAAACATTCAGTACTTC.

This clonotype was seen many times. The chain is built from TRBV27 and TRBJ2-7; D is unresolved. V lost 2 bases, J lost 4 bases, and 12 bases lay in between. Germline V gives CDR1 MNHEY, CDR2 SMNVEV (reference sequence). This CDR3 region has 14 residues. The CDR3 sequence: CASSLTVASYEQYF. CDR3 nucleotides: TGTGCCAGCAGTTTAACAGTGGCTTCATACGAGCAGTACTTC.

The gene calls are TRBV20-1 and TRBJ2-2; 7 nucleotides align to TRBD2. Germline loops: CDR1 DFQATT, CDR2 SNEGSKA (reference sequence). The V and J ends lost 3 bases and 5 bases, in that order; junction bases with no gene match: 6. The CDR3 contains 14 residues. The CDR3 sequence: CSARGLLATGELFF. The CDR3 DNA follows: TGCAGTGCTAGGGGTCTACTAGCGACCGGGGAGCTGTTTTTT.

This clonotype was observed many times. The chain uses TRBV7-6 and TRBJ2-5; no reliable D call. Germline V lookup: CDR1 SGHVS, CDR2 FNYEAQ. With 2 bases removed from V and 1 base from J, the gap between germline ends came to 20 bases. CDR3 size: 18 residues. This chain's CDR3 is CASSLSSRVQGPQETQYF. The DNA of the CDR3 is TGTGCCAGCAGCTTATCGAGTCGGGTTCAAGGCCCCCAAGAGACCCAGTACTTC.

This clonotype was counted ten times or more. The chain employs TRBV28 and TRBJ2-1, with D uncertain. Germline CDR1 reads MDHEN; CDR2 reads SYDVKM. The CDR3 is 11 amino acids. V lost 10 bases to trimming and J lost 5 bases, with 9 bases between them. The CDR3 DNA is TGTGCCATTGGGTTTGACAATGAGCAGTTCTTC. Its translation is CAIGFDNEQFF.

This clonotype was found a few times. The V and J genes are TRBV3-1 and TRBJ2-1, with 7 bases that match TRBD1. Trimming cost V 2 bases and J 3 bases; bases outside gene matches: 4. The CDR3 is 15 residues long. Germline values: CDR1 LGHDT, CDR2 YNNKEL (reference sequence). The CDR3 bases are TGTGCCAGCAGCCAAAGACAGGGTCTCTACAATGAGCAGTTCTTC. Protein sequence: CASSQRQGLYNEQFF.

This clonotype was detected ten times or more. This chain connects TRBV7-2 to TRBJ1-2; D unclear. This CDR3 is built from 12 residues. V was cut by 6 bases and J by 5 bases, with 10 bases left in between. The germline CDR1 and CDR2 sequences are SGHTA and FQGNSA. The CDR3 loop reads CASRRTDYGYTF. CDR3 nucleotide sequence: TGTGCCAGCAGACGGACCGATTATGGCTACACCTTC.

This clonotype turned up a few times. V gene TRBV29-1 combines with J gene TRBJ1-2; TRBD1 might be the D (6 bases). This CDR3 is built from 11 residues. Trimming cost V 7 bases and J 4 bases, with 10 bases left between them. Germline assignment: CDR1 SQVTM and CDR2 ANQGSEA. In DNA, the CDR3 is TGCAGCGCAAACAGGGCCTATGGCTACACCTTC. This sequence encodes CSANRAYGYTF.

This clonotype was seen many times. DNA for the CDR3: TGTGCCAGCAGTATATATAGTGGGACAGGGGGCGCGGTGACCGGGGAGCTGTTTTTT. This sequence encodes CASSIYSGTGGAVTGELFF. J is TRBJ2-2 and V is TRBV12-3 or TRBV12-4; 12 bases align to TRBD1. Germline trimming cut 5 bases from V and 5 bases from J; bases unmatched to any gene: 15. The CDR3 consists of 19 residues.

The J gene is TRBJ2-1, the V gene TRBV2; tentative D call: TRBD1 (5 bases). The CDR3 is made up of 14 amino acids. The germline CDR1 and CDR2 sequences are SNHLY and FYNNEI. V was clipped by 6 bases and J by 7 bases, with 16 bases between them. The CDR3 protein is CASRSITGANEQFF. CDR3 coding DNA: TGTGCCAGCAGGTCTATAACTGGGGCTAATGAGCAGTTCTTC.

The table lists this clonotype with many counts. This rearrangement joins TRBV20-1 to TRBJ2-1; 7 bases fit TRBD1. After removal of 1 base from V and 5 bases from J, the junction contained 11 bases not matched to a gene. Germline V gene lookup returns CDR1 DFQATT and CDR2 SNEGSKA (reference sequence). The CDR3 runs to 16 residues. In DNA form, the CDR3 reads TGCAGTGCTAGAGCCAGGGGGACACCTTCGGACAATGAGCAGTTCTTC. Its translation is CSARARGTPSDNEQFF.

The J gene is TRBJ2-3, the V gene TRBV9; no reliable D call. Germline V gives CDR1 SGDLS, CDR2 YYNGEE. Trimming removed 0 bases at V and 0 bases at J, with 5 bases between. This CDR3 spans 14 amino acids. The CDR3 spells CASSVEGSTDTQYF. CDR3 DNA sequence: TGTGCCAGCAGCGTAGAGGGTAGCACAGATACGCAGTATTTT.

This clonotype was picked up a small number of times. CDR3 sequence: CASTGIGGSQPQHF. CDR3 nucleotides: TGTGCCAGCACTGGGATAGGGGGGAGTCAGCCCCAGCATTTT. This chain connects TRBV12-3 or TRBV12-4 to TRBJ1-5, with TRBD1 as a possible D gene (6 bases). With 7 bases removed from V and 6 bases from J, the gap between germline ends came to 16 bases. CDR3 size: 14 residues.

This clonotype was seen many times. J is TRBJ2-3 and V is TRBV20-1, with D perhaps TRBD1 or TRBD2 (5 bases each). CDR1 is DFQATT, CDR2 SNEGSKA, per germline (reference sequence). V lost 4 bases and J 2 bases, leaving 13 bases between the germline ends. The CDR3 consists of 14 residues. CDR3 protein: CSANIMGTTDTQYF. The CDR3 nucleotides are TGCAGTGCTAATATTATGGGGACCACAGATACGCAGTATTTT.

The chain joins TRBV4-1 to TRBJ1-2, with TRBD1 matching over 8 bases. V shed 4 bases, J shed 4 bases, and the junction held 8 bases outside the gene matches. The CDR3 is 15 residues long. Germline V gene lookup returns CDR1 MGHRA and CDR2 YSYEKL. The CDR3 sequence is CASSRGATGAYGYTF. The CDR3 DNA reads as TGCGCCAGCAGCCGGGGGGCGACAGGGGCCTATGGCTACACCTTC.

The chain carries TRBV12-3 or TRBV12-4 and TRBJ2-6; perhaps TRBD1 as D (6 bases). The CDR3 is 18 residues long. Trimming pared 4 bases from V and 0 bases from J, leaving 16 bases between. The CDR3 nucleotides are TGTGCCAGCAGTTCCTTCAGGGGTACCAGCTCTGGGGCCAACGTCCTGACTTTC. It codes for CASSSFRGTSSGANVLTF.

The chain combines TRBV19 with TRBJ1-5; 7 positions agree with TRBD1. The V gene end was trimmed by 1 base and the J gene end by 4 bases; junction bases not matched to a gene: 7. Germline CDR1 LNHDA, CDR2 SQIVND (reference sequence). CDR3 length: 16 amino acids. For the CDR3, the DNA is TGTGCCAGTAGTATAGGAGGGGGCGCCAGAAATCAGCCCCAGCATTTT. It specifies CASSIGGGARNQPQHF.